This TCR beta chain is from a study of blood T cell repertoires in COVID-19. About the research overall: The origin of the acute and convalescent COVID-19 samples was the United States, Italy and Spain. Sources were T cells, B-cell-depleted T cells, or PBMCs; the material itself was cDNA or gDNA.

Authors' analysis steps: Amplified reference gene primers provided the basis for estimating nucleated cell counts. Method: immunoSEQ multiplex PCR; TCRdb's copy keeps in-frame clones and lacks some. V and J calls and clone size come straight from that table; D and trimming were deduced from the DNA. The sample consists of about 42,000 clones, roughly nine tenths of them appearing once. The CDR3 runs 16 residues. Germline V CDR1 and CDR2: SGHTA, FQGNSA. The junction had 9 bases not matched to a gene; V was cut back by 4 bases and J by 2 bases. The chain is built from TRBV7-2 and TRBJ2-7; TRBD1 agrees at 9 bases. This clonotype originated in a man aged 70-80 years with active COVID-19. Material: peripheral blood. The CDR3 DNA sequence: TGTGCCAGCAGCTCGCCCAAAGGGACAGGGACCTACGAGCAGTACTTC. This translates into CASSSPKGTGTYEQYF. Filled out from reference TRBV7-2 and TRBJ2-7, the complete variable domain reads GAGVSQSPSNKVTEKGKDVELRCDPISGHTALYWYRQSLGQGLEFLIYFQGNSAPDKSGLPSDRFSAERTGGSVSTLTIQRTQQEDSAVYLCASSSPKGTGTYEQYFGPGTRLTVT.